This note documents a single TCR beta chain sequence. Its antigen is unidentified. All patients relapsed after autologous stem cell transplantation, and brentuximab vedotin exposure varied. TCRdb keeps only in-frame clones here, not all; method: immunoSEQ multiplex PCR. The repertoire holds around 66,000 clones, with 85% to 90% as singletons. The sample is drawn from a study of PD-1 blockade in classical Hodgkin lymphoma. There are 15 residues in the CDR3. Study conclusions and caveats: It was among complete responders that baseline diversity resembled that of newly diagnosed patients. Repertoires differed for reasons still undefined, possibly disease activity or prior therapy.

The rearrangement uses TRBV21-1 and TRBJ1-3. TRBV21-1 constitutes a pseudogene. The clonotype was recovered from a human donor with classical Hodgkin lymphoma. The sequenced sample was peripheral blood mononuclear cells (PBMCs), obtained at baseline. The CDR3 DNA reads TGTGCCAGCAGCGAACTTCCGCGCTCTAGAAACACCATATATTTT. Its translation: CASSELPRSRNTIYF.